This TCR beta chain was sequenced in a study of T cells in Graves' hyperthyroidism and ophthalmopathy. Findings of the study overall: Ophthalmopathy was distinguished from stable hyperthyroidism by 13 V-J signatures.

RNA transcripts yielded amplified TCR beta CDR3 regions. The study used the HTBI primer set for a first-round RT-PCR of the TCR CDR3. One entry per CDR3 protein results from TCRdb running MiXCR on the multiplex PCR reads. Among approximately 410,000 distinct CDR3 sequences listed, approximately 14% were seen once. Germline V gene lookup returns CDR1 SGHAT and CDR2 FQNNGV. The CDR3 is 15 amino acids. V was clipped by 1 base and J by 9 bases; unmatched bases: 9. This clonotype has ten or more counts. Its target is unknown. The specimen was blood. The chain combines TRBV11-2 with TRBJ2-1; 7 bases map to TRBD1. The origin of this receptor is a man younger than 35 with Graves' ophthalmopathy. This CDR3 is CASSLGRGLGREQFF. CDR3 nucleotides: TGTGCCAGCAGCTTAGGAAGGGGGCTTGGACGTGAGCAGTTCTTC.